This T cell receptor beta chain was sequenced during a study of T cell changes during pregnancy in multiple sclerosis. Sequencing used immunoSEQ multiplex PCR; TCRdb keeps in-frame clones, though not all of them. The data contain about 27,000 clones, about 88% of them singletons. V lost 7 bases, J lost 4 bases, and 13 bases lay in between. Germline V gene data show CDR1 as SNHLY and CDR2 as FYNNEI. CDR3 length equals 13 residues. This receptor was taken from a female donor with multiple sclerosis, enrolled in a pregnancy study. Specimen: CD8+ T cells from peripheral blood mononuclear cells, collected in the second trimester of pregnancy. The rearrangement uses TRBV2 and TRBJ1-1; no clear D. Here the CDR3 reads CASTGTEITEAFF. CDR3 DNA sequence: TGTGCCAGCACCGGCACAGAAATCACTGAAGCTTTCTTT.